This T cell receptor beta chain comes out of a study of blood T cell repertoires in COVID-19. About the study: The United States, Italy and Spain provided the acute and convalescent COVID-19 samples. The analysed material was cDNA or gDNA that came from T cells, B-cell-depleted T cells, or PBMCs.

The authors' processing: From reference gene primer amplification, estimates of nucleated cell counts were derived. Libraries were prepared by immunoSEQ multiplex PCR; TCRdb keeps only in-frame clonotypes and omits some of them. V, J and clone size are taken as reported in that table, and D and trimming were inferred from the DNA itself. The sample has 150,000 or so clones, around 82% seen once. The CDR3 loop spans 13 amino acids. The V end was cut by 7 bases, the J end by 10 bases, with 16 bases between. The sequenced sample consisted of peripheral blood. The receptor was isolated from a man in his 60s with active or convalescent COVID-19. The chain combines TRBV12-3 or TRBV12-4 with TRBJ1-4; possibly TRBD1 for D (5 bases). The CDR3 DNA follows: TGTGCCAGCACCCCGGGCAGGGATGGAAAACTGTTTTTT. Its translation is CASTPGRDGKLFF.